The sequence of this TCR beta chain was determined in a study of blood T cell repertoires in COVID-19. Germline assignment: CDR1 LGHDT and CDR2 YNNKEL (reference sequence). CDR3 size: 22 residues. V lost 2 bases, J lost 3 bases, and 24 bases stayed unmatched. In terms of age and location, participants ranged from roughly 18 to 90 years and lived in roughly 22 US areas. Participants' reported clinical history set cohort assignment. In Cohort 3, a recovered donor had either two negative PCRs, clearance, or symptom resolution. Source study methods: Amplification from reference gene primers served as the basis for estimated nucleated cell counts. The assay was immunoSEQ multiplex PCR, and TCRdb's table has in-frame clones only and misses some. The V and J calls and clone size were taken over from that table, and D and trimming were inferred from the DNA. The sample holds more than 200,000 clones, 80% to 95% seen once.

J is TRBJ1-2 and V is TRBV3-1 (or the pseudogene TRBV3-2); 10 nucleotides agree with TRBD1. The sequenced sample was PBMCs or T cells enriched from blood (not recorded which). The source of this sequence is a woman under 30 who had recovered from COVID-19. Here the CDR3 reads CASSQFVLRSGTGANKDYGYTF. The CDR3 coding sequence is TGTGCCAGCAGCCAATTCGTGCTCCGGTCCGGGACAGGGGCGAATAAGGACTATGGCTACACCTTC.